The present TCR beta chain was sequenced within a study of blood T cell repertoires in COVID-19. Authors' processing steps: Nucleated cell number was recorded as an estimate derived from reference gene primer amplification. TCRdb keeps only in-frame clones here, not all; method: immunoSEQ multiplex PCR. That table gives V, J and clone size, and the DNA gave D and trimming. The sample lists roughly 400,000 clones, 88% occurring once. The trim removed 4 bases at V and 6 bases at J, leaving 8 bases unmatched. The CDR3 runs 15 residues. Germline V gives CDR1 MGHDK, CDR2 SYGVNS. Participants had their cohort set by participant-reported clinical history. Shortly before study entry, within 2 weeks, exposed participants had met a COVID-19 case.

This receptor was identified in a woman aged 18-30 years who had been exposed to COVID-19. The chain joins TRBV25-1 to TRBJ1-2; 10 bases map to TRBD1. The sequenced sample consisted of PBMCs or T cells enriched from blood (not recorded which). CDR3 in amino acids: CASSAGKGQGHGYTF. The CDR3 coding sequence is TGTGCCAGCAGTGCTGGGAAGGGACAGGGGCATGGCTACACCTTC.